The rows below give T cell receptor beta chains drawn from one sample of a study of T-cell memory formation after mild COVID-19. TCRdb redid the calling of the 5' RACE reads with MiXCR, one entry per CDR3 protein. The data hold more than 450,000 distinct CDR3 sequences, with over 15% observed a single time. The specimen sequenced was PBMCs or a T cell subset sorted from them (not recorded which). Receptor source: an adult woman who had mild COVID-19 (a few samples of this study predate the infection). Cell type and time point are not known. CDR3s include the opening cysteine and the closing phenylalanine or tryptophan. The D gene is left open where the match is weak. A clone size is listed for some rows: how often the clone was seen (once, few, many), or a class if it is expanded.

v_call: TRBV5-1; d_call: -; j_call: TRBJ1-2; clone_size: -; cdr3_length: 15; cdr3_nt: TGCGCCAGCGGGATGGATCCAACAACACTCTATGGCTACACCTTC; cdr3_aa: CASGMDPTTLYGYTF
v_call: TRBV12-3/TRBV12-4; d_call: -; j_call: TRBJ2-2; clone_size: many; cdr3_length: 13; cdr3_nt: TGTGCCAGCAGTTTTCCAGGGGCCGGGGAGCTGTTTTTT; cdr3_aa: CASSFPGAGELFF
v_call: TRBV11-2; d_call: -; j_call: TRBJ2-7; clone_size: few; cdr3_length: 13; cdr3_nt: TGTGCCAGCAGCTTACTAGCTCGGCACGAGCAGTACTTC; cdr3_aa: CASSLLARHEQYF
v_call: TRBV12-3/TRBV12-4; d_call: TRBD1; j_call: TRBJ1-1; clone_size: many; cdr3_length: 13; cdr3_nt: TGTGCCAGCAGTCGGACAGGGCGCACTGAAGCTTTCTTT; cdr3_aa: CASSRTGRTEAFF
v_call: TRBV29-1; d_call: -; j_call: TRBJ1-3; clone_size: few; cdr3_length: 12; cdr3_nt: TGCAGCGTTCAGGGGAAAGGTAACACCATATATTTT; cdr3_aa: CSVQGKGNTIYF
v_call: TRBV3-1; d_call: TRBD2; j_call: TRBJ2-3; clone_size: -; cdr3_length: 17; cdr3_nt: TGTGCCAGCAGCCAGTCGGGACTAGCGGGACACACAGATACGCAGTATTTT; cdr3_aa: CASSQSGLAGHTDTQYF
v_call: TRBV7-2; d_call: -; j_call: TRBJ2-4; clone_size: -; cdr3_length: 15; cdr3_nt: TGTTCCAGCAGCTTAGATCCGGGGGCCAAAAACATTCAGTACTTC; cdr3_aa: CSSSLDPGAKNIQYF
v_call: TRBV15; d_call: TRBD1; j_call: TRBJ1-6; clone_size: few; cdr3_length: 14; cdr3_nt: TGTGCCACCAGCAGGACAGGGTATAATTCACCCCTCCACTTT; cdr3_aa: CATSRTGYNSPLHF
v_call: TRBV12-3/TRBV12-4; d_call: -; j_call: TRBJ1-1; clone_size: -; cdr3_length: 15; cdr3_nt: TGTGCCAGCAGTTTTAATAGGGGCCTGAACACTGAAGCTTTCTTT; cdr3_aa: CASSFNRGLNTEAFF
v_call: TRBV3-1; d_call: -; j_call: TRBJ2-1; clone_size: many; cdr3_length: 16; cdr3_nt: TGTGCCAGCAGCCCGAGGATGGGAGAAGGATACAATGAGCAGTTCTTC; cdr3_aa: CASSPRMGEGYNEQFF
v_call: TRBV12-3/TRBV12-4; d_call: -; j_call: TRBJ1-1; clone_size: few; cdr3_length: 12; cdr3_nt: TGTGCCAGCACTTTAGACAGACCCGAAGCTTTCTTT; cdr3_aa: CASTLDRPEAFF
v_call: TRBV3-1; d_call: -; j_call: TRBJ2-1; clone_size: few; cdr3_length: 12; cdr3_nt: TGTGCCAGCCGCTCCGGAGGGACTGAGCAGTTCTTC; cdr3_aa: CASRSGGTEQFF
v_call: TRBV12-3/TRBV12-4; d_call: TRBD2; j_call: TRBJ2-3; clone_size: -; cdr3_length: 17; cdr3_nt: TGTGCCAGCAGTAACCGGCAGCGGGAGGGGATCACAGATACGCAGTATTTT; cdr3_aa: CASSNRQREGITDTQYF
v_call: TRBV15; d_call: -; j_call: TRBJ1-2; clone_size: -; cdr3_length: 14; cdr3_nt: TGTGCCACCAGCAGAGCCAAACAAGGGGCCGGCTACACCTTC; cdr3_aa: CATSRAKQGAGYTF
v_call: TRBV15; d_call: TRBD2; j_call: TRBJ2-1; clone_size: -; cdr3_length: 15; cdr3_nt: TGTGCCACCAGCGAGGGGAGGGGAGAATACAATGAGCAGTTCTTC; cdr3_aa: CATSEGRGEYNEQFF
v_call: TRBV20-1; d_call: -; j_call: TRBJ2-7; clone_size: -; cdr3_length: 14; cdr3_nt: TGCAGTGCTATCGGAGGGGGAGGGCCACACGAGCAGTACTTC; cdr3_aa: CSAIGGGGPHEQYF
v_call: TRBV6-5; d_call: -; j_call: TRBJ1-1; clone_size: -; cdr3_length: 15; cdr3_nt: TGTGCCAGCAGTTACGCGAGGGTCGGAAGCACTGAAGCTTTCTTT; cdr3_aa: CASSYARVGSTEAFF
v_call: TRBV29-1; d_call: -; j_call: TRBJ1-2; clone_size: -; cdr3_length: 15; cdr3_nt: TGCAGCGGCCCTCTCGTAGGGCAGATAAACTATGGCTACACCTTC; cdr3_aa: CSGPLVGQINYGYTF
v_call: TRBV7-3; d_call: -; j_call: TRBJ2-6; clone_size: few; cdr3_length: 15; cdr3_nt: TGTGCCAGCAGCCCCCAAGTGGATGGGGCCAACGTCCTGACTTTC; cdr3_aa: CASSPQVDGANVLTF
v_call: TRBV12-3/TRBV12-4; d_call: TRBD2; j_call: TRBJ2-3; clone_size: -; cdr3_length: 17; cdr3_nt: TGTGCCAGCAGTCAGCGGGGGGGACTAGCGGTCACAGATACGCAGTATTTT; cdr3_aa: CASSQRGGLAVTDTQYF
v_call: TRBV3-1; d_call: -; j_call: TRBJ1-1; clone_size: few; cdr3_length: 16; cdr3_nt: TGTGCCAGCAGCTCCACGTCCGGGACTCTGGACACTGAAGCTTTCTTT; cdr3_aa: CASSSTSGTLDTEAFF
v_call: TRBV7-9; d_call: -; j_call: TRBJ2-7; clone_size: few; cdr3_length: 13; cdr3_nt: TGTGCCAGCAGCGGGACGGGCGTCTACGAGCAGTACTTC; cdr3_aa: CASSGTGVYEQYF
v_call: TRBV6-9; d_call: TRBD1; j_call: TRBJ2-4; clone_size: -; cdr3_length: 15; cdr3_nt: TGTGCCAGCCCCGGGACAGCTCTAGCCAAAAACATTCAGTACTTC; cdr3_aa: CASPGTALAKNIQYF